A single T cell receptor (beta chain) is shown here with its context. Its antigen is still unknown. One end of the junction fails to match germline, which may point to a read error. A sample-barcoded 5' primer and a J-beta primer mix were used in a second PCR of roughly 6 to 11 cycles. All samples gave at least 3 million CDR3-containing paired-end reads. TCRdb re-called the 5' RACE reads through MiXCR, storing one row per CDR3 protein. The sample records over 550,000 distinct CDR3 sequences, less than 35% being singletons. The CDR3 contains 15 residues. The germline CDR1 and CDR2 sequences are SGHAT and FQNNGV. This entry comes from a study of blood T cells in healthy people across ages. Study-level points and caveats: Estimates drawn from one million T cells were deemed to understate diversity. Relative to aged donors, long-lived donors carried more naive CD4+ cells and displayed higher diversity.

At least 7 million PBMCs were isolated per sample. Sequences were obtained from blood. The V and J genes are TRBV11-2 and TRBJ2-5; no firm D call. The TCR sequence derives from a woman of 80 years or more in good health. Written as DNA, the CDR3 is TGTGCCGGCAGTATTCCATCCAGTGGTAGAGAGACCCAGTACTTC. This sequence encodes CAGSIPSSGRETQYF. Using reference TRBV11-2 and TRBJ2-5 for the parts outside the CDR3, the full variable domain is EAGVAQSPRYKIIEKRQSVAFWCNPISGHATLYWYQQILGQGPKLLIQFQNNGVVDDSQLPKDRFSAERLKGVDSTLKIQPAKLEDSAVYLCAGSIPSSGRETQYFGPGTRLLVL.